This entry lists 10 T cell receptor beta chains sequenced from one sample in a study of neoadjuvant anti-PD-1 for oral cavity cancer. Here immunoSEQ multiplex PCR was the method, and the copy in TCRdb shows in-frame clones only, minus some. The sample yields over 10,000 clones, under 60% seen once. This sample comprised tumor tissue, obtained before nivolumab (anti-PD-1) treatment. The receptors here all came from a person between 40 and 85 years old with oral cavity squamous cell carcinoma.

This clone appeared once. The rearrangement joins TRBV4-1 to TRBJ2-2; 7 bases line up with TRBD1. The CDR3 runs to 15 residues. The germline gives CDR1 MGHRA, CDR2 YSYEKL. J was trimmed by 7 bases and V by 0 bases; bases with no gene match: 5. In DNA form, the CDR3 reads TGCGCCAGCAGCCAAGAACAGGGGAGAAGCGGGGAGCTGTTTTTT. Protein sequence: CASSQEQGRSGELFF.

V gene TRBV28 combines with J gene TRBJ2-7, with a possible D match to TRBD2 (6 bases). V lost 1 base and J lost 3, with 13 bases in between. The CDR3 is 15 amino acids. Germline-derived CDR1 and CDR2 are MDHEN and SYDVKM. CDR3 protein: CASSLYRRGLYEQYF. CDR3 sequence (DNA): TGTGCCAGCAGTTTATATCGGAGGGGCCTCTACGAGCAGTACTTC.

Only a few counts were recorded for this clone. Written as DNA, the CDR3 is TGTGCCAGCAGATACCGGGGGCCCGGGGAGCTGTTTTTT. Residues: CASRYRGPGELFF. This sequence joins TRBV27 and TRBJ2-2; D tentatively reads TRBD1 or TRBD2 (6 bases each). V gave up 6 bases and J gave up 6 bases, with 11 bases separating them. The CDR3 extends over 13 amino acids. The germline V gene encodes CDR1 MNHEY and CDR2 SMNVEV (reference sequence).

This clone counts as large. The chain links TRBV19 to TRBJ1-1, with D unresolved. The length of the CDR3 is 12 residues. Trimming stripped 3 bases from V and 5 bases from J, with 7 bases between. Germline values: CDR1 LNHDA, CDR2 SQIVND (reference sequence). The CDR3 DNA reads as TGTGCCAGTAGTATTGGGTTTACTGAAGCTTTCTTT. It specifies CASSIGFTEAFF.

V and J are TRBV19 and TRBJ1-1; D may be TRBD1 (5 bases). V dropped 0 bases and J dropped 1 base, with 9 bases sitting between them. The CDR3 has 15 amino acids. The germline V gene has CDR1 LNHDA and CDR2 SQIVND (reference sequence). CDR3 DNA: TGTGCCAGTAGTATAGACATTACAGGGAACACTGAAGCTTTCTTT. Translation: CASSIDITGNTEAFF.

The rearrangement uses TRBV19 and TRBJ2-1; either TRBD1 or TRBD2 may fit D (6 bases each). Germline CDR1 is LNHDA and CDR2 is SQIVND (reference sequence). Trimming removed 9 bases at V and 9 bases at J, with 21 bases between. The CDR3 sequence is 14 residues long. The CDR3 spells CASFAEGGLGEQFF. The CDR3 nucleotides are TGTGCCAGCTTTGCGGAGGGGGGCCTGGGTGAGCAGTTCTTC.

The V gene is TRBV5-6, the J gene TRBJ1-1, with 7 bases aligning to TRBD1. V shed 5 bases and J 0 bases; nucleotides not matched to a gene: 7. This CDR3 contains 15 residues. Germline V CDR1 and CDR2: SGHDT, YYEEEE. The CDR3: CASRQQGPMNTEAFF. CDR3 DNA sequence: TGTGCCAGCAGACAACAGGGGCCCATGAACACTGAAGCTTTCTTT. The complete variable domain, with remaining parts taken from reference TRBV5-6 and TRBJ1-1, reads DAGVTQSPTHLIKTRGQQVTLRCSPKSGHDTVSWYQQALGQGPQFIFQYYEEEERQRGNFPDRFSGHQFPNYSSELNVNALLLGDSALYLCASRQQGPMNTEAFFGQGTRLTVV.

This clone showed up just a few times. The J gene is TRBJ1-3, the V gene TRBV6-5; 10 bases match TRBD1. The V gene's germline CDR1 is MNHEY and CDR2 SVGAGI. CDR3 length: 16 residues. V lost 0 bases to trimming and J lost 2 bases; unmatched junction nucleotides: 1. In DNA form, the CDR3 reads TGTGCCAGCAGTTACTCGGGACAGGGGACTGGAAACACCATATATTTT. Its translation: CASSYSGQGTGNTIYF.

The V and J genes are TRBV11-1 and TRBJ2-7, with a weak D call TRBD1 (6 bases). V was shortened by 3 bases and J by 2 bases, with 14 bases between the two germline ends. This CDR3 has 15 residues. Per the germline V gene, CDR1 is SGHAT and CDR2 is FQDESV (reference sequence). The CDR3 DNA follows: TGTGCCAGCAGCTTCGGGACATGGGGGACCTACGAGCAGTACTTC. Its translation: CASSFGTWGTYEQYF. The full variable domain, its missing parts supplied by reference TRBV11-1 and TRBJ2-7, is EAEVAQSPRYKITEKSQAVAFWCDPISGHATLYWYRQILGQGPELLVQFQDESVVDDSQLPKDRFSAERLKGVDSTLKIQPAELGDSAMYLCASSFGTWGTYEQYFGPGTRLTVT.

This clone occurred a few times. This sequence joins TRBV27 and TRBJ2-3; tentative D call: TRBD2 (6 bases). Looked up from germline, CDR1 is MNHEY and CDR2 is SMNVEV (reference sequence). CDR3 length: 15 residues. Trimming pared 8 bases from V and 0 bases from J, leaving 15 bases between. The CDR3 here is CASGSRESSTDTQYF. Written as DNA, the CDR3 is TGTGCCAGCGGATCACGGGAGTCGAGCACAGATACGCAGTATTTT.